This T cell receptor (beta chain) was retrieved from a study of blood T cell repertoires in COVID-19. Study-wide background: Samples came from the United States, Italy and Spain, spanning acute and convalescent COVID-19.

The protocol was immunoSEQ multiplex PCR, while the TCRdb copy is restricted to in-frame clones and leaves out a portion. The data contain about 260,000 clones, approximately 86% of them singletons. CDR1 MDHEN and CDR2 SYDVKM come from the germline V gene. The CDR3 covers 13 residues. The V end was cut by 5 bases, the J end by 4 bases, with 11 bases between. The chain has TRBV28 and TRBJ1-2, with unresolved D. The sample consisted of peripheral blood. This receptor was identified in a man in his forties who had recovered from COVID-19. The CDR3 protein is CASSPPQPYGYTF. For the CDR3, the DNA is TGTGCCAGCAGTCCCCCACAGCCCTATGGCTACACCTTC.